This T cell receptor (beta chain) was captured by sequencing in a study of blood T cell repertoires in COVID-19. Study details: There were acute and convalescent COVID-19 samples, and they came from the United States, Italy and Spain. T cells, B-cell-depleted T cells, or PBMCs provided the cDNA or gDNA that served as material.

The germline gives CDR1 SNHLY, CDR2 FYNNEI. The CDR3 is 14 amino acids. Trimming took 6 bases from V and 8 from J; bases not matched to a gene: 12. As processed by the authors: It was from reference gene primer amplification that nucleated cell counts were estimated. The method was immunoSEQ multiplex PCR; TCRdb's version includes in-frame clones alone and lacks a portion of them. The V and J calls and clone size are taken from that table; D and trimming were inferred from the DNA. The profile covers roughly 62,000 clones, with roughly 90% appearing a single time and 5% to 7% taken by the ten largest.

The TCR was taken from a human donor in a cohort sampled during active COVID-19. Material: peripheral blood. The rearrangement joins TRBV2 to TRBJ1-1, with TRBD1 matching 7 bases. CDR3 protein: CASRPTGTTGEAFF. CDR3 nucleotide sequence: TGTGCCAGCAGACCGACGGGGACGACAGGGGAAGCTTTCTTT.